A single sample is the source of the 12 T cell receptor beta chains below, sequenced in a study of glioma-infiltrating T cells after dendritic cell vaccination. Documented time point: after dendritic cell vaccination, including at tumor progression/relapse. Libraries were prepared by immunoSEQ multiplex PCR; TCRdb keeps only in-frame clonotypes and omits some of them. The sample consists of 90,000 to 95,000 clones, 70% to 90% of them appearing once. The source was blood, collected after dendritic cell vaccination. The source of these receptors is a human donor with glioblastoma.

With regard to this clone: This specimen includes other DNA sequences encoding the same CDR3. The rearrangement uses TRBV6-5 and TRBJ1-6; D is ambiguous. CDR3 size: 12 residues. V shed 1 base and J shed 7 bases, with 2 bases lying between them. Germline V gene sequence: CDR1 MNHEY, CDR2 SVGAGI. The CDR3 sequence is CASSYLNSPLHF. CDR3 bases: TGTGCCAGCAGTTACTTAAATTCACCCCTCCACTTT.

The chain employs TRBV5-4 and TRBJ1-5; 7 nucleotides line up with TRBD1. Per germline, CDR1 SGHNT and CDR2 YYREEE (reference sequence). CDR3 length equals 14 residues. The V segment lost 4 bases and the J segment 6 bases; nucleotides outside the gene matches: 7. This CDR3 is CASSRQGVSQPQHF. CDR3 DNA: TGTGCCAGCAGCCGACAGGGAGTCAGTCAGCCCCAGCATTTT.

The chain couples TRBV4-2 to TRBJ2-3, with a possible D match to TRBD2 (6 bases). Between the trimmed V and J ends, which lost 1 base and 4 bases, there was a span of 15 bases. CDR1 is LGHNA, CDR2 YNFKEQ, per germline. This CDR3 has 16 residues. CDR3 in DNA: TGTGCCAGCAGCCAAGTTTCCAGCGGGCGGGCAGATACGCAGTATTTT. Protein: CASSQVSSGRADTQYF.

The genes are TRBV18 and TRBJ1-1; D is undetermined. The V and J ends lost 2 bases and 2 bases respectively, with 12 bases between them. CDR3 length: 15 amino acids. The V gene's germline CDR1 is KGHSH and CDR2 LQKENI. CDR3 protein: CASSPSTDANTEAFF. Written as DNA, the CDR3 is TGTGCCAGCTCACCATCAACAGATGCAAACACTGAAGCTTTCTTT. Drawing the rest from reference TRBV18 and TRBJ1-1, the complete variable domain is NAGVMQNPRHLVRRRGQEARLRCSPMKGHSHVYWYRQLPEEGLKFMVYLQKENIIDESGMPKERFSAEFPKEGPSILRIQQVVRGDSAAYFCASSPSTDANTEAFFGQGTRLTVV.

The gene calls are TRBV2 and TRBJ1-5; possibly TRBD1 for D (5 bases). CDR1 and CDR2 from the germline V gene are SNHLY and FYNNEI. V lost 5 bases and J 4 bases, leaving 15 bases between the germline ends. CDR3 length equals 15 residues. The CDR3 protein is CASSSTSTGNQPQHF. Written as DNA, the CDR3 is TGTGCCAGCAGTTCCACCTCAACAGGTAATCAGCCCCAGCATTTT.

The chain carries TRBV19 and TRBJ1-2, with 8 bases matching TRBD1. V gave up 9 bases and J gave up 4 bases; unmatched junction bases: 7. The CDR3 has 13 amino acids. Germline V gene lookup returns CDR1 LNHDA and CDR2 SQIVND (reference sequence). The CDR3 DNA follows: TGTGCCAGGGGGACAGGCTTCTTCTATGGCTACACCTTC. Translation gives CARGTGFFYGYTF.

The V and J genes are TRBV27 and TRBJ2-2, with TRBD1 as a possible D gene (6 bases). V gave up 6 bases and J gave up 3 bases, with 8 bases separating them. From germline, CDR1 is MNHEY and CDR2 SMNVEV (reference sequence). The CDR3 has 13 residues. CDR3 coding DNA: TGTGCCAGCAGAGGACAGTACACCGGGGAGCTGTTTTTT. It is translated as CASRGQYTGELFF.

V gene TRBV5-1 combines with J gene TRBJ2-5, with TRBD1 identical over 9 bases. The trim removed 4 bases at V and 5 bases at J, leaving 9 bases unmatched. There are 15 residues in the CDR3. Per germline, CDR1 SGHRS and CDR2 YFSETQ. The CDR3 coding sequence is TGCGCCAGCAGCCTGCAACCCGGGACAGGGGAGACCCAGTACTTC. Protein sequence: CASSLQPGTGETQYF.

J is TRBJ2-7 and V is TRBV11-2; no clear D. The length of the CDR3 is 16 residues. The V gene lost 1 base and the J gene lost 6 bases, with 19 bases spanning the gap. Per the germline V gene, CDR1 is SGHAT and CDR2 is FQNNGV. This CDR3 reads CASSLGQNPSSSEQYF. The DNA for the CDR3 is TGTGCCAGCAGCTTAGGTCAGAACCCCTCTTCCAGCGAGCAGTACTTC.

The chain links TRBV5-6 to TRBJ2-1; TRBD1 is a possible D gene (6 bases). The germline V gene has CDR1 SGHDT and CDR2 YYEEEE. V gave up 1 base and J gave up 3 bases, with 20 bases separating them. The CDR3 totals 18 residues. In DNA form, the CDR3 reads TGTGCCAGCAGCTTGTTATTTCGAGACAGGACAATCTACAATGAGCAGTTCTTC. The encoded protein is CASSLLFRDRTIYNEQFF.

The chain recombines TRBV5-1 with TRBJ1-1, with TRBD1 identical over 9 bases. From germline, CDR1 is SGHRS and CDR2 YFSETQ. The CDR3 is made up of 14 amino acids. V was pared by 5 bases and J by 2 bases, with 4 bases of the junction left unmatched. For the CDR3, the DNA is TGCGCCAGCAGGCGGACAGGGGACAACACTGAAGCTTTCTTT. As protein: CASRRTGDNTEAFF.

The V call is TRBV5-1, the J call TRBJ2-6; D not certain. Germline V lookup: CDR1 SGHRS, CDR2 YFSETQ. V lost 4 bases and J lost 0, with 8 bases in between. The CDR3 extends over 15 amino acids. The DNA for the CDR3 is TGCGCCAGCAGCGCGCTAGACTCTGGGGCCAACGTCCTGACTTTC. This translates into CASSALDSGANVLTF.